Included here is one T cell receptor (beta chain) sequence, with context. Its antigen remains unknown. These data are taken from a study of cytomegalovirus exposure and HLA in healthy donors. V was pared by 6 bases and J by 4 bases, with 12 bases between. Germline V CDR1 and CDR2: ENHRY, SYGVKD. CDR3 length: 14 amino acids. Overall study findings and caveats: TCR beta sequences numbering 15,000 to 20,000 were associated with HLA alleles at 0.05 false discovery rate in a later analysis. Association of a missense DCLRE1C variant with TCR beta V- and J-gene trimming was reported in a later analysis. Prior analysis indicated that the majority of TCR beta V segments exhibited productivity approximately 87% or approximately 30% of the time.

Though probably carrying unrecorded immune exposures, donors were nominally healthy at sampling. With 60 Vbeta and 13 Jbeta primers, the PCR was carried out. The protocol was immunoSEQ multiplex PCR, while the TCRdb copy is restricted to in-frame clones and leaves out a portion. The sample consists of over 150,000 clones, 65% to 85% of them appearing once. The sequenced sample was PBMCs. The receptor was isolated from a woman in her 50s in good health and CMV-seropositive. V is TRBV10-3 and J is TRBJ1-4; no definite D call. CDR3 sequence reads: CAIRMDGGNEKLFF. The CDR3 DNA reads TGTGCCATCAGGATGGACGGAGGTAATGAAAAACTGTTTTTT.